This T cell receptor (beta chain) was sequenced during a study of neoadjuvant anti-PD-1 for oral cavity cancer. The table came from immunoSEQ multiplex PCR; TCRdb's copy has only in-frame clones and leaves some out. The table lists about 16,000 clones, roughly two thirds of them singletons. Germline CDR1 reads SQVTM; CDR2 reads ANQGSEA. The CDR3 is 16 residues long. V was pared by 4 bases and J by 2 bases, with 17 bases between. The source was PBMCs, collected before nivolumab (anti-PD-1) treatment. This receptor was obtained from a person aged 40 to 85 with oral cavity squamous cell carcinoma. The V and J genes are TRBV29-1 and TRBJ2-2; TRBD1 or TRBD2 may be the D gene (5 bases each). This chain's CDR3 is CSVVGELGHNTGELFF. In DNA, the CDR3 is TGCAGCGTTGTGGGGGAACTCGGACACAACACCGGGGAGCTGTTTTTT.